A selection of T cell receptor beta chains follows, all from one sample in a study of blood T cell repertoires in COVID-19. Produced via immunoSEQ multiplex PCR; TCRdb's table is partial and in-frame only. The profile shows about 100,000 clones, roughly 85% of them singletons. Material: PBMCs or T cells enriched from blood (not recorded which). The receptors originated from a woman aged 45-65 years who had recovered from COVID-19. Both conserved end residues are part of each CDR3. D genes are given only for firm matches. Clone sizes are given selectively: once, few, many, or a class where the clone is expanded.

j_gene: TRBJ2-2
len: 14
abundance: -
v_gene: TRBV7-2
d_gene: -
CDR3aa: CASRPTSNTGELFF
CDR3nt: TGTGCCAGCAGGCCGACTAGTAACACCGGGGAGCTGTTTTTT

j_gene: TRBJ2-7
len: 15
abundance: -
v_gene: TRBV28
d_gene: -
CDR3aa: CASSLFSRPPYEQYF
CDR3nt: TGTGCCAGCAGTTTATTTTCGCGTCCCCCTTACGAGCAGTACTTC

j_gene: TRBJ1-6
len: 17
abundance: -
v_gene: TRBV9
d_gene: TRBD1
CDR3aa: CASSVGGTGEYNSPLHF
CDR3nt: TGTGCCAGCAGCGTTGGGGGGACAGGGGAATATAATTCACCCCTCCACTTT

j_gene: TRBJ2-1
len: 17
abundance: -
v_gene: TRBV7-9
d_gene: TRBD1
CDR3aa: CASSRRQGVASYNEQFF
CDR3nt: TGTGCCAGCAGCCGGAGACAGGGGGTGGCGTCCTACAATGAGCAGTTCTTC

j_gene: TRBJ1-2
len: 10
abundance: -
v_gene: TRBV20-1
d_gene: -
CDR3aa: CSGSRNGYTF
CDR3nt: TGCAGTGGAAGCAGGAATGGCTACACCTTC

j_gene: TRBJ2-1
len: 16
abundance: -
v_gene: TRBV24-1
d_gene: -
CDR3aa: CATSASGGGKVREQFF
CDR3nt: TGTGCCACCAGTGCCTCGGGGGGCGGGAAGGTAAGGGAGCAGTTCTTC

j_gene: TRBJ2-3
len: 17
abundance: -
v_gene: TRBV4-1
d_gene: -
CDR3aa: CASSQESHEGSTDTQYF
CDR3nt: TGCGCCAGCAGCCAAGAATCCCACGAGGGAAGCACAGATACGCAGTATTTT

j_gene: TRBJ2-1
len: 11
abundance: once
v_gene: TRBV2
d_gene: -
CDR3aa: CASSVEDEQFF
CDR3nt: TGTGCCAGCAGCGTCGAGGATGAGCAGTTCTTC

j_gene: TRBJ1-2
len: 14
abundance: -
v_gene: TRBV2
d_gene: -
CDR3aa: CASSVLRGTYGYTF
CDR3nt: TGTGCCAGCAGTGTCTTACGGGGTACCTATGGCTACACCTTC

j_gene: TRBJ1-2
len: 18
abundance: -
v_gene: TRBV3-1/TRBV3-2
d_gene: -
CDR3aa: CASSQDPRGGNGNYGYTF
CDR3nt: TGTGCCAGCAGCCAAGATCCAAGGGGCGGTAATGGTAACTATGGCTACACCTTC

j_gene: TRBJ2-5
len: 19
abundance: -
v_gene: TRBV5-1
d_gene: TRBD1
CDR3aa: CASSLGVLGGRGFQETQYF
CDR3nt: TGCGCCAGCAGCTTGGGAGTATTAGGGGGCAGGGGCTTTCAAGAGACCCAGTACTTC

j_gene: TRBJ1-5
len: 15
abundance: -
v_gene: TRBV30
d_gene: -
CDR3aa: CAWKGRGWDNQPQHF
CDR3nt: TGTGCCTGGAAAGGGAGGGGATGGGACAATCAGCCCCAGCATTTT